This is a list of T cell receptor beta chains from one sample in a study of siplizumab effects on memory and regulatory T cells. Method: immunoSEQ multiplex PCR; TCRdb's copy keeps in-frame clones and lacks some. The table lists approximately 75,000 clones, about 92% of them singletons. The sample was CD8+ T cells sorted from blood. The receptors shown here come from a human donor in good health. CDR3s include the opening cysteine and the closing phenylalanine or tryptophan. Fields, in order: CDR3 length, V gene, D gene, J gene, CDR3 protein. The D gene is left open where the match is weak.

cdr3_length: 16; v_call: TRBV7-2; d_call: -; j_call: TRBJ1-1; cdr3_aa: CASSPLSGGLNTEAFF
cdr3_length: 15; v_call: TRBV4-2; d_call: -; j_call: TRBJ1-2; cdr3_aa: CASSQDLGGFNGYTF
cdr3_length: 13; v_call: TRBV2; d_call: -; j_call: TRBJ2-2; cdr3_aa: CASRDSDTGELFF
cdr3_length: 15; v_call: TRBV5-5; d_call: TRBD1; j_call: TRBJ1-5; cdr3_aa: CASSWTGNSNQPQHF
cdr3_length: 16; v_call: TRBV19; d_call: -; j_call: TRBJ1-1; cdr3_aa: CASSIGVSPGNTEAFF
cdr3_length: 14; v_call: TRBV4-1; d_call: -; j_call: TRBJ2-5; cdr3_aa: CASSQDESEETQYF
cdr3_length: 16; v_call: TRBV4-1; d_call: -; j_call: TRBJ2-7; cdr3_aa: CASSQSGAGTAYEQYF
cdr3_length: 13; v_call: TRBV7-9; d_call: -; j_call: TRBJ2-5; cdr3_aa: CASSSSEQETQYF
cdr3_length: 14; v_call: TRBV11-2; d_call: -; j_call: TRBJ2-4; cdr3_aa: CASSPVGGRNIQYF
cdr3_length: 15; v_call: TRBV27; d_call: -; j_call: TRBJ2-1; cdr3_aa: CASSLGQVTYNEQFF
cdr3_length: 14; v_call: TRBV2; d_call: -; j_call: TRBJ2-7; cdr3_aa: CASSEFAAAYEQYF
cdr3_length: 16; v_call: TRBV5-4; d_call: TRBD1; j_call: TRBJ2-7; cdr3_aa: CASSLGREDRGSEQYF
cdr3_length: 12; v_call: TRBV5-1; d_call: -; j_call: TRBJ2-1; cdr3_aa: CASSLALHEQFF
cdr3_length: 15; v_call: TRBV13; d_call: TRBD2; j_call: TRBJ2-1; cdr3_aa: CASSLVAGGTNEQFF
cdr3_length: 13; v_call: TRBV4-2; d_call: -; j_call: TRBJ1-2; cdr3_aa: CASSQAGTDGYTF
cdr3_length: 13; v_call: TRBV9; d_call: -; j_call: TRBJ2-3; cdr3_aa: CASRRLSTDTQYF
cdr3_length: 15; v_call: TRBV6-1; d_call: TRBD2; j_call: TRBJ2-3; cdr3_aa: CASSEIAGGTDTQYF
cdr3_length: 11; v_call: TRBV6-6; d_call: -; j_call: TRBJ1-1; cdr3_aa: CASSYGTEAFF
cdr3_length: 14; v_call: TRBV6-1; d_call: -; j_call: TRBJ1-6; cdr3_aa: CASSEFGSNSPLHF
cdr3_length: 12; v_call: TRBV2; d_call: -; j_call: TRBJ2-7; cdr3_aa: CASEAQAYEQYF
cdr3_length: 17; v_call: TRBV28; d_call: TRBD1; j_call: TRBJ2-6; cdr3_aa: CASTSDRGESGANVLTF
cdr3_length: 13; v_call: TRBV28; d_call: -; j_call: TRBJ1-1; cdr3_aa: CASTFGDLGGTFF
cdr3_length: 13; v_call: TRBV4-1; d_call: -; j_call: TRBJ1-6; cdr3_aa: CASSQIGYSPLHF
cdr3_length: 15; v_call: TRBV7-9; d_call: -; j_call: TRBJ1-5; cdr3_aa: CASSFGAGGVQPQHF
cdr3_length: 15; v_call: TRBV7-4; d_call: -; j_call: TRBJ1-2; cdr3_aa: CASSLELGRYYGYTF
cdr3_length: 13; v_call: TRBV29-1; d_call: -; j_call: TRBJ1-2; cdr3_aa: CSVEGAGAHGYTF
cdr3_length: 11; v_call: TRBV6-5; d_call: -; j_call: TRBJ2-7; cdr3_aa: CASSYSGEQYF
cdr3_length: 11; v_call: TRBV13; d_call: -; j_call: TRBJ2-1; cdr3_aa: CASSVQGLQFF
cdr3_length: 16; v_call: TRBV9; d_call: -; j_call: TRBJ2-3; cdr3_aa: CASSVGTSPSTDTQYF
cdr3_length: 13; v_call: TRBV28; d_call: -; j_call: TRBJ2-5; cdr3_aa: CASSLWGGETQYF
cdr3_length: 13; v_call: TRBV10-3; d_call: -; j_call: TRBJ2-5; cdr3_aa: CATGAGNQETQYF
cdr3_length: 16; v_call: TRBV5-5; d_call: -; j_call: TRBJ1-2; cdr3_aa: CASSLSRGVGAYGYTF
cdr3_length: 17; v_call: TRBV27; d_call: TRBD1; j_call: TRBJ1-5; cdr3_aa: CASSTQMWGDRGQPQHF
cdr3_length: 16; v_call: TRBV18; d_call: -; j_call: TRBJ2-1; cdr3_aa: CASSPPVGAVHNEQFF
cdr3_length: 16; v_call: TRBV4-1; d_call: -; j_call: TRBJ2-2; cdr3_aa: CASSQDYGGSTGELFF
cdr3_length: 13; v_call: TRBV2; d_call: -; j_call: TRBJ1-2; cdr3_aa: CASSENSNYGYTF
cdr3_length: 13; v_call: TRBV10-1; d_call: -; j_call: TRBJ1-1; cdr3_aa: CASARDGNTEAFF